This note documents a single T cell receptor (beta chain) sequence. These data belong to a study of T cell responses to AZD1222 COVID-19 vaccine. The CDR3 sequence is 16 residues long. The germline gives CDR1 MRHNA, CDR2 SNTAGT. V lost 3 bases, J lost 2 bases, and 14 bases lay in between. The method was immunoSEQ multiplex PCR; TCRdb's version includes in-frame clones alone and lacks a portion of them. The sample records some 100,000 clones, over 75% being singletons. The specimen comprised peripheral blood, sampled on day 0 of AZD1222 vaccination. The rearrangement links TRBV6-4 to TRBJ2-1; D may be TRBD2 (7 bases). This clonotype was obtained from an adult in good health. The CDR3 coding sequence is TGTGCCAGCAGTGAGAACGGGGGGCGAACCTACAATGAGCAGTTCTTC. It is translated as CASSENGGRTYNEQFF.